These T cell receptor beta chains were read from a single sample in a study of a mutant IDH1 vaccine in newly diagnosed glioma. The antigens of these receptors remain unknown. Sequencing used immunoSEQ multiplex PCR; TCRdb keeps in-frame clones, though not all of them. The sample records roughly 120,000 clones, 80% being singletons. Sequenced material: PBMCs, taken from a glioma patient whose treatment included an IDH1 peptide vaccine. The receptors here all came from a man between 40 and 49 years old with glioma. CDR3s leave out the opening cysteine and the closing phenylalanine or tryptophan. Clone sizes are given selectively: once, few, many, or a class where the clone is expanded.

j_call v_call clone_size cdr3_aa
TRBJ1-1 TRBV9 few ASSIGGADTEAF
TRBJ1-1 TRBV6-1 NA ASSEGGALNTEAF
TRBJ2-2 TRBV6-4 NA ASRRIVDDGELF
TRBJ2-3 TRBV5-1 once ASSLVQLSHPDTQY
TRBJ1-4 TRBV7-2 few ASSKRGVGTRRYNEKLF
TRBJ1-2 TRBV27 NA ASRKMGGTYGYT
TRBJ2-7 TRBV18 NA ASSPPWGGVGTPGEQY
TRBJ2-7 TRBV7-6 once ASSVSIGSYEQY
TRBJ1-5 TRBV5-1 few ASSLAGVSNQPQH
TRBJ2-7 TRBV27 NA ASSPGHAPYEQY
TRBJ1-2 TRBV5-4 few ASSTGTGEWGGYT
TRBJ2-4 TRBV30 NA AWSFRDYKNIQY
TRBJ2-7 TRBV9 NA ASSTAGTSYEQY
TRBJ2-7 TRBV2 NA ASSGTSGDSYEQY
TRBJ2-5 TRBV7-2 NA ASSLVYHPQETQY
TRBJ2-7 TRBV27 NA ASSPSTGQSSYEQY
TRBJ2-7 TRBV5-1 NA ASSLGGASNEQY
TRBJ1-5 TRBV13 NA ASSLRAGRADQPQH
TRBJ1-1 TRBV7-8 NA ASSVNRGREAF
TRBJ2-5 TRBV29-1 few SARQSRGGQY
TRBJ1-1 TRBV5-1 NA ASSLDRGPGEAF
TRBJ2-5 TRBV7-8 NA ASGGGETQY
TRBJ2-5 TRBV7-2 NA ASSLRTSGRETQY
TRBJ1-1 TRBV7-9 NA ASSKPTGDTEAF
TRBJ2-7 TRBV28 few ASSPTSGSSYEQY
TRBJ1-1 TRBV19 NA ASTPNQATEAF
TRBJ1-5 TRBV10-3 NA ATTPSGRESQPQH
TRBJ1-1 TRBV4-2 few ASSSPGAGEAF
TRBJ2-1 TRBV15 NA ATSSQPTRYNEQF
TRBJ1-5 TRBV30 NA AWSLGDWEPQH